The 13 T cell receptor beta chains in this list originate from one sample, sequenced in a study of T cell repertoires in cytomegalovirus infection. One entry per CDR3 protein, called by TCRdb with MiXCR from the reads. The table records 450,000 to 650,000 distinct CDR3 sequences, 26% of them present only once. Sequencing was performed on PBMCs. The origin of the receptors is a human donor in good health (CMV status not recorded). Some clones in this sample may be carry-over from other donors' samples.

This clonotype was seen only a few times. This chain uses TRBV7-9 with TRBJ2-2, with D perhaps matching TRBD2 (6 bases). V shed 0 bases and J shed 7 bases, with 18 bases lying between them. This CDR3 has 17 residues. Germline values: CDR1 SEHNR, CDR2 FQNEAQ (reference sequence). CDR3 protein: CASSLAAGTSGVGELFF. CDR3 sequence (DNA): TGTGCCAGCAGCTTAGCCGCCGGGACTTCGGGTGTCGGGGAGCTGTTTTTT.

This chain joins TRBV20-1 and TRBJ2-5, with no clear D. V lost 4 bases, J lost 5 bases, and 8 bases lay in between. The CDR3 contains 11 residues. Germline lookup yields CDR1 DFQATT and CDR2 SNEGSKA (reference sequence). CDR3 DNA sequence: TGCAGTGCTATCCAAGTTGAGACCCAGTACTTC. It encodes CSAIQVETQYF.

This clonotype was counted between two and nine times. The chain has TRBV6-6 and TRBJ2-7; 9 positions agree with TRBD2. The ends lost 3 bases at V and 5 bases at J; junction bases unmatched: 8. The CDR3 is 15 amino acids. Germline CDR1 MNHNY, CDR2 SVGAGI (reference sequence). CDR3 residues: CASSYGGRAFDEQYV. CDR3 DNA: TGTGCCAGCAGTTATGGCGGGAGGGCTTTTGACGAGCAGTACGTC.

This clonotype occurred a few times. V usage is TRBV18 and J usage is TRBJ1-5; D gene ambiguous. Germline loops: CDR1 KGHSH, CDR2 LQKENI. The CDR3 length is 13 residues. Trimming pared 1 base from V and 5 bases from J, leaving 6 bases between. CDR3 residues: CASSPHSDQPQHF. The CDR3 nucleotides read TGTGCCAGCTCACCACACTCAGATCAGCCCCAGCATTTT.

The CDR3, as DNA: TGTGCCAGCAGTTTTTCCGAAAATGAAAAACTGTTTTTT. Its protein is CASSFSENEKLFF. The genes are TRBV12-3 or TRBV12-4 and TRBJ1-4; no firm D call. Between the trimmed V and J ends, which lost 3 bases and 5 bases, there was a span of 7 bases. This CDR3 has 13 residues.

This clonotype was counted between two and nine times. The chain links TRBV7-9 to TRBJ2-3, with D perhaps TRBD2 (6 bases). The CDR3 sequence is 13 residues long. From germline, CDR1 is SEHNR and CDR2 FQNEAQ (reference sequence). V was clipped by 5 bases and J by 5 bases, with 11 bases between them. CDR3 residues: CASSLTSEDTQYF. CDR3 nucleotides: TGTGCCAGCAGCCTGACTAGTGAAGATACGCAGTATTTT.

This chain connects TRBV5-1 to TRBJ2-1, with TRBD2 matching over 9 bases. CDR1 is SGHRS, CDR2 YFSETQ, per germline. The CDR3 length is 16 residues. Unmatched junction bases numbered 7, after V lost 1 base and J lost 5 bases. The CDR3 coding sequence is TGCGCCAGCAGCTTGCTCCCGGGACTAGCAAACAATGAGCAGTTCTTC. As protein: CASSLLPGLANNEQFF. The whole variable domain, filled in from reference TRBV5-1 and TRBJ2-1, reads KAGVTQTPRYLIKTRGQQVTLSCSPISGHRSVSWYQQTPGQGLQFLFEYFSETQRNKGNFPGRFSGRQFSNSRSEMNVSTLELGDSALYLCASSLLPGLANNEQFFGPGTRLTVL.

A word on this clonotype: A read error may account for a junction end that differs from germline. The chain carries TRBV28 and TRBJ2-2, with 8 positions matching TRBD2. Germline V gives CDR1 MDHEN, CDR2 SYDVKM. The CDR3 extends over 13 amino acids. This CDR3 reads CASSLTTGGGLFF. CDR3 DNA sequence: TGTGCCAGCAGTCTCACGACGGGAGGGGGGCTGTTTTTT.

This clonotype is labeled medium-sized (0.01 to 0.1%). The CDR3 DNA follows: TGTGCCAGCAGCTTAGATGGGTCGACAGGCCTAGTTCAGTACTTC. Its translation: CASSLDGSTGLVQYF. The chain joins TRBV7-2 to TRBJ2-4; a possible D gene is TRBD1 (6 bases). Looked up from germline, CDR1 is SGHTA and CDR2 is FQGNSA. The V end was cut by 1 base, the J end by 11 bases, with 18 bases between. The CDR3 sequence is 15 residues long.

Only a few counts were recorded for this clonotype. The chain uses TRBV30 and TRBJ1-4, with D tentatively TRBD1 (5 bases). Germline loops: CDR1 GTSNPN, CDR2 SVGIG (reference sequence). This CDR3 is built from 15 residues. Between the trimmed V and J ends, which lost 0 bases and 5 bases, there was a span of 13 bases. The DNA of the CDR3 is TGTGCCTGGAGTGTGAGAGGGACGGGCAATGAAAAACTGTTTTTT. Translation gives CAWSVRGTGNEKLFF.

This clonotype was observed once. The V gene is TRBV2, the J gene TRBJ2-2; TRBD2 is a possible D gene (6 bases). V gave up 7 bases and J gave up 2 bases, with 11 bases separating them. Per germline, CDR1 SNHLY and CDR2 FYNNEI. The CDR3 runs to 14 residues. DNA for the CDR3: TGTGCCAGCACCGGGAGTGATAACACCGGGGAGCTGTTTTTT. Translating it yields CASTGSDNTGELFF.

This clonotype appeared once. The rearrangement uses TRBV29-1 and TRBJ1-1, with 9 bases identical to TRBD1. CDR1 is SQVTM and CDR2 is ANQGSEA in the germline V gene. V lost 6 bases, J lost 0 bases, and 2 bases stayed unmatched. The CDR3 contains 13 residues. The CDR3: CSVQGAMNTEAFF. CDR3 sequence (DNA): TGCAGCGTACAGGGGGCTATGAACACTGAAGCTTTCTTT.

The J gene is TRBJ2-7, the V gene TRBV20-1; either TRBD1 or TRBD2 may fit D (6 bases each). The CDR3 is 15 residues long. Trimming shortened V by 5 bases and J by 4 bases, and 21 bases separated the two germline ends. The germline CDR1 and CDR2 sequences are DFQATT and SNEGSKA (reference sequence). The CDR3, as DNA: TGCAGTGCTGAGCCGGGGGACACCGCCTCGTACGAGCAGTACTTC. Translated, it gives CSAEPGDTASYEQYF.